This T cell receptor (beta chain) was captured by sequencing in a study of blood T cells in healthy people across ages. Study-level results: Unsorted PBMC material precluded a definitive naive versus antigen-experienced comparison.

Of note for this clonotype: The antigen is unknown.

Isolation per sample recovered at least 6 million PBMCs. Per individual sample, total RNA of at least 6 micrograms was extracted. Then a second PCR, running about 6 to 12 cycles, was carried out with a sample-barcoded 5' primer and a J-beta primer mix. TCRdb fed the 5' RACE reads into MiXCR, producing one record per CDR3 protein. Among around 1,800,000 distinct CDR3 sequences listed, around 42% were seen once. Per germline, CDR1 MNHEY and CDR2 SVGAGI. Deletions cut 6 bases from V and 3 bases from J, with 18 bases between. The CDR3 has 15 residues. The sequencing input was blood. The sequence was obtained from a human donor in good health. V and J are TRBV6-5 and TRBJ2-7; TRBD1 is a possible D gene (5 bases). The CDR3 is CASRTPVQGIYEQYF. The CDR3 region has the DNA TGTGCCAGCAGAACCCCAGTGCAGGGCATCTACGAGCAGTACTTC.